The 32 T cell receptor beta chains below come from one sample, sequenced in a study of blood T cell repertoires in COVID-19. TCRdb's copy holds only in-frame clones and misses some; the assay was immunoSEQ multiplex PCR. The sample yields about 200,000 clones, around 81% seen once. Sequencing was done on a sample of peripheral blood. The origin of the receptors is a woman in her seventies with acute or convalescent COVID-19.

This chain joins TRBV3-1 (or the pseudogene TRBV3-2) and TRBJ2-7; maybe TRBD2 (6 bases). The CDR3 has 13 residues. The V gene lost 1 base and the J gene lost 6 bases, with 10 bases spanning the gap. CDR1 and CDR2 from the germline V gene are LGHDT and YNNKEL (reference sequence). The CDR3 DNA reads TGTGCCAGCAGCCAAGTCGCGGGGACCGAGCAGTACTTC. Encoded protein: CASSQVAGTEQYF.

This clone has just one count. V is TRBV19 and J is TRBJ2-7; TRBD1 aligns across 7 bases. The germline V gene encodes CDR1 LNHDA and CDR2 SQIVND (reference sequence). After removal of 3 bases from V and 0 bases from J, the junction contained 2 bases not matched to a gene. The length of the CDR3 is 14 residues. The DNA for the CDR3 is TGTGCCAGTAGTATGGACAGGAGCTCCTACGAGCAGTACTTC. This translates into CASSMDRSSYEQYF.

The V call is TRBV20-1, the J call TRBJ1-4, with a possible D match to TRBD1 (6 bases). The CDR3 has 15 residues. The germline gives CDR1 DFQATT, CDR2 SNEGSKA (reference sequence). Trimming removed 3 bases at V and 2 bases at J, with 13 bases between. The chain's CDR3 is CSASLRGLTNEKLFF. In DNA form, the CDR3 reads TGCAGTGCTAGTCTGCGGGGGCTTACTAATGAAAAACTGTTTTTT.

The V and J genes are TRBV18 and TRBJ2-7, with TRBD1 matching 9 bases. The V gene end was trimmed by 6 bases and the J gene end by 3 bases; junction bases not matched to a gene: 3. The CDR3 totals 13 residues. The V gene's germline CDR1 is KGHSH and CDR2 LQKENI. CDR3 sequence reads: CASSGTGSYEQYF. As DNA, the CDR3 is TGTGCCAGCTCCGGGACAGGGAGCTACGAGCAGTACTTC.

The V call is TRBV18, the J call TRBJ2-2; 14 bases line up with TRBD2. Germline trimming cut 3 bases from V and 5 bases from J; bases unmatched to any gene: 2. The CDR3 covers 16 residues. Germline V gene data show CDR1 as KGHSH and CDR2 as LQKENI. The CDR3 DNA follows: TGTGCCAGCTCACCGGGACTAGCGGGAGTTACCGGGGAGCTGTTTTTT. Translating gives CASSPGLAGVTGELFF.

V and J are TRBV9 and TRBJ2-5; 10 positions agree with TRBD2. CDR1 and CDR2 from the germline V gene are SGDLS and YYNGEE. The CDR3 spans 15 residues. Trimming removed 4 bases from V and 5 bases from J; junction bases left unmatched: 8. CDR3 sequence (DNA): TGTGCCAGCAGCCCTCTAGCGGGAGTCCGGGAGACCCAGTACTTC. Amino acid sequence: CASSPLAGVRETQYF.

This chain uses TRBV5-1 with TRBJ2-7; 13 positions agree with TRBD2. The CDR3 has 17 amino acids. The trim removed 4 bases at V and 3 bases at J, leaving 10 bases unmatched. CDR1 SGHRS and CDR2 YFSETQ come from the germline V gene. CDR3 nucleotides: TGCGCCAGCAGCCCGCGACTAGCGGGAGGCCTTAACTACGAGCAGTACTTC. Protein sequence: CASSPRLAGGLNYEQYF.

This clone was found once. The genes are TRBV2 and TRBJ2-7, with D possibly TRBD1 on 7 matching bases. V was pared by 4 bases and J by 5 bases, with 21 bases between. This CDR3 region has 16 residues. The germline CDR1 and CDR2 sequences are SNHLY and FYNNEI. Here the CDR3 DNA reads TGTGCCAGCAGTGCCGCCCGGGGCAGGGGGGAAAACGAGCAGTACTTC. Translated, it gives CASSAARGRGENEQYF. Together with reference TRBV2 and TRBJ2-7, the CDR3 gives the full variable domain: EPEVTQTPSHQVTQMGQEVILRCVPISNHLYFYWYRQILGQKVEFLVSFYNNEISEKSEIFDDQFSVERPDGSNFTLKIRSTKLEDSAMYFCASSAARGRGENEQYFGPGTRLTVT.

The V gene is TRBV5-1, the J gene TRBJ2-3; D gene uncertain. The CDR3 consists of 13 residues. The ends were cut back, 4 bases at V and 4 bases at J, with 10 bases in the middle. Germline V gene data show CDR1 as SGHRS and CDR2 as YFSETQ. For the CDR3, the DNA is TGCGCCAGCAGCGCCTTAGTAGCAGATACGCAGTATTTT. This gives the protein CASSALVADTQYF.

The chain couples TRBV28 to TRBJ2-7; possible D gene TRBD2, 5 bases. Germline values: CDR1 MDHEN, CDR2 SYDVKM. V was trimmed by 5 bases and J by 2 bases, leaving 10 bases between them. The CDR3 is 13 amino acids. DNA for the CDR3: TGTGCCAGCAGTCCCCGAGGGACCTACGAGCAGTACTTC. Its translation is CASSPRGTYEQYF.

The chain employs TRBV28 and TRBJ1-4, with 7 bases identical to TRBD1. The CDR3 has 15 residues. Germline V gives CDR1 MDHEN, CDR2 SYDVKM. Trimming removed 3 bases from V and 4 bases from J; junction bases left unmatched: 5. CDR3 nucleotides: TGTGCCAGCAGTTTTCAGACAGGGCTTAATGAAAAACTGTTTTTT. Translating it yields CASSFQTGLNEKLFF.

As regards this clone: A much more abundant neighbour one base away suggests this may be a read error. The rearrangement joins TRBV11-3 to TRBJ2-2, with TRBD1 matching 7 bases. The CDR3 is made up of 15 amino acids. The V segment lost 3 bases and the J segment 1 base; nucleotides outside the gene matches: 2. Germline assignment: CDR1 SGHNT and CDR2 YENEEA. CDR3 DNA: TGTGCCAGCAGCTTCCGGACAGGGAACACCGGGGAGCTGTTTTTT. Its translation: CASSFRTGNTGELFF.

V usage is TRBV28 and J usage is TRBJ2-1, with 13 bases identical to TRBD2. The V segment lost 4 bases and the J segment 6 bases; nucleotides outside the gene matches: 6. The CDR3 is 16 amino acids. Germline V CDR1 and CDR2: MDHEN, SYDVKM. The CDR3 spells CASSSRTSGSLNEQFF. Written as DNA, the CDR3 is TGTGCCAGCAGTTCCCGGACTAGCGGGAGTCTCAATGAGCAGTTCTTC.

V is TRBV7-9 and J is TRBJ1-4; D not certain. CDR1 and CDR2 from the germline V gene are SEHNR and FQNEAQ (reference sequence). Between the trimmed V and J ends, which lost 4 bases and 7 bases, there was a span of 10 bases. CDR3 length equals 13 residues. CDR3 DNA sequence: TGTGCCAGCAGCTCCCCACCGAGTGAAAAACTGTTTTTT. Amino acids: CASSSPPSEKLFF.

The chain carries TRBV7-9 and TRBJ1-1; TRBD1 might be the D (5 bases). The CDR3 consists of 15 residues. Germline V lookup: CDR1 SEHNR, CDR2 FQNEAQ (reference sequence). The V gene lost 5 bases and the J gene lost 6 bases, with 19 bases spanning the gap. DNA for the CDR3: TGTGCCAGCAGCACCCAGGGAGGGGACTTCGCTGAAGCTTTCTTT. Translating gives CASSTQGGDFAEAFF.

The chain couples TRBV7-8 to TRBJ1-5; no firm D call. The V end lost 7 bases, the J end lost 0 bases, and 10 bases lay between the germline ends. The length of the CDR3 is 14 residues. Germline loops: CDR1 SGHVS, CDR2 FQNEAQ. The CDR3 bases are TGTGCCAGCACCCTATCGAATAGCAATCAGCCCCAGCATTTT. Translation: CASTLSNSNQPQHF.

The chain employs TRBV6-2 or TRBV6-3 and TRBJ2-7; possible D gene TRBD2, 6 bases. Germline CDR1 reads MNHEY; CDR2 reads SVGEGT. The CDR3 is 15 amino acids. V was clipped by 2 bases and J by 5 bases, with 16 bases between them. The CDR3: CASSYGWEAMNEQYF. CDR3 DNA sequence: TGTGCCAGCAGTTACGGGTGGGAGGCGATGAACGAGCAGTACTTC.

The chain has TRBV5-5 and TRBJ2-3, with 13 bases fitting TRBD2. Unmatched junction bases numbered 4, after V lost 0 bases and J lost 3 bases. Per germline, CDR1 SGHKS and CDR2 YYEKEE (reference sequence). The CDR3 consists of 17 residues. The CDR3 DNA reads as TGTGCCAGCAGCTTGGCAGGGACTAGCGGGACGACAGATACGCAGTATTTT. The encoded protein is CASSLAGTSGTTDTQYF. The variable domain in full, completed from reference TRBV5-5 and TRBJ2-3, reads DAGVTQSPTHLIKTRGQQVTLRCSPISGHKSVSWYQQVLGQGPQFIFQYYEKEERGRGNFPDRFSARQFPNYSSELNVNALLLGDSALYLCASSLAGTSGTTDTQYFGPGTRLTVL.

This rearrangement joins TRBV7-3 to TRBJ2-5; 11 bases match TRBD2. The V gene's germline CDR1 is SGHTA and CDR2 FQGTGA. The CDR3 has 15 amino acids. With V trimmed by 2 bases and J by 4 bases, 3 bases remained unmatched. CDR3: CASSLGGLAGETQYF. The CDR3 DNA is TGTGCCAGCAGCTTAGGAGGACTAGCGGGAGAGACCCAGTACTTC.

The chain recombines TRBV10-3 with TRBJ1-2, with D possibly matching TRBD1 (6 bases). V was shortened by 6 bases and J by 4 bases, with 9 bases between the two germline ends. This CDR3 spans 12 amino acids. Germline CDR1 and CDR2: ENHRY and SYGVKD. The CDR3 region is CAISGTSYGYTF. CDR3 bases: TGTGCCATCAGCGGGACAAGCTATGGCTACACCTTC.

The V call is TRBV7-2, the J call TRBJ2-3, with 8 bases matching TRBD2. V dropped 5 bases and J dropped 0; count of bases not matched to a gene: 4. The CDR3 covers 15 residues. Germline loops: CDR1 SGHTA, CDR2 FQGNSA. Written as DNA, the CDR3 is TGTGCCAGCAGCCTTAGCGGGGTTAGCACAGATACGCAGTATTTT. Translated, it gives CASSLSGVSTDTQYF.

This rearrangement joins TRBV5-1 to TRBJ1-6; D unresolved. V was clipped by 2 bases and J by 0 bases, with 6 bases between them. CDR3 length equals 15 residues. In germline, CDR1 is SGHRS, CDR2 YFSETQ. DNA for the CDR3: TGCGCCAGCAGCTTCGAGAGCTCCTATAATTCACCCCTCCACTTT. Translating it yields CASSFESSYNSPLHF. Full variable domain (missing parts from reference TRBV5-1 and TRBJ1-6): KAGVTQTPRYLIKTRGQQVTLSCSPISGHRSVSWYQQTPGQGLQFLFEYFSETQRNKGNFPGRFSGRQFSNSRSEMNVSTLELGDSALYLCASSFESSYNSPLHFGNGTRLTVT.

This clone has a handful of counts. The chain recombines TRBV19 with TRBJ2-3; 8 bases are shared with TRBD2. Per germline, CDR1 LNHDA and CDR2 SQIVND (reference sequence). V lost 5 bases and J lost 4; bases outside the gene matches: 8. CDR3 size: 15 residues. CDR3: CASSSGLANADTQYF. CDR3 sequence (DNA): TGTGCCAGTAGTTCCGGACTAGCTAACGCAGATACGCAGTATTTT.

The chain couples TRBV5-1 to TRBJ1-1, with 10 bases matching TRBD1. CDR3 length: 15 residues. Germline V gives CDR1 SGHRS, CDR2 YFSETQ. The V segment lost 4 bases and the J segment 3 bases; nucleotides outside the gene matches: 6. CDR3 sequence: CASSTTDRGDTEAFF. The CDR3 DNA sequence: TGCGCCAGCAGCACGACGGACAGGGGGGACACTGAAGCTTTCTTT.

This clone has a single count. The genes are TRBV7-8 and TRBJ1-3; TRBD1 might be the D (6 bases). This CDR3 spans 16 amino acids. CDR1 is SGHVS and CDR2 is FQNEAQ in the germline V gene. Trimming stripped 5 bases from V and 4 bases from J, with 18 bases between. The DNA of the CDR3 is TGTGCCAGCAGCAGACAACTTACAGGGTCCGGAAACACCATATATTTT. It specifies CASSRQLTGSGNTIYF.

The V call is TRBV28, the J call TRBJ1-5; TRBD1 matches at 8 bases. This CDR3 contains 15 residues. V dropped 11 bases and J dropped 2; count of bases not matched to a gene: 11. Germline assignment: CDR1 MDHEN and CDR2 SYDVKM. CDR3 residues: CAANSQGGGNQPQHF. Written as DNA, the CDR3 is TGTGCCGCAAATTCACAGGGGGGAGGCAATCAGCCCCAGCATTTT.

The chain employs TRBV5-1 and TRBJ2-7, with TRBD1 as a possible D gene (7 bases). The CDR3 is 16 residues long. The germline V gene has CDR1 SGHRS and CDR2 YFSETQ. Trimming stripped 4 bases from V and 1 base from J, with 18 bases between. The CDR3 sequence: CASSTSIQGTSYEQYF. The DNA of the CDR3 is TGCGCCAGCAGCACCAGTATACAGGGGACTTCCTACGAGCAGTACTTC.

The chain couples TRBV5-5 to TRBJ2-5, with 12 bases matching TRBD2. The CDR3 length is 18 residues. V was clipped by 3 bases and J by 5 bases; unmatched bases: 14. The germline CDR1 and CDR2 sequences are SGHKS and YYEKEE (reference sequence). CDR3 sequence: CASSSTGTSGPQLETQYF. The CDR3 DNA follows: TGTGCCAGCAGCTCGACCGGGACTAGCGGGCCCCAGCTGGAGACCCAGTACTTC.

This chain links TRBV2 with TRBJ2-5; 7 nucleotides match TRBD1. Germline trimming cut 7 bases from V and 7 bases from J; bases unmatched to any gene: 15. Germline V gene lookup returns CDR1 SNHLY and CDR2 FYNNEI. This CDR3 has 15 residues. In DNA form, the CDR3 reads TGTGCCAGCACCCTAGGGCGGACAGGAGAGGGGACCCAGTACTTC. This sequence encodes CASTLGRTGEGTQYF.

This clone was seen a handful of times. The chain links TRBV7-8 to TRBJ2-7, with 12 nucleotides matching TRBD2. The V segment lost 5 bases and the J segment 3 bases; nucleotides outside the gene matches: 8. The CDR3 is 16 residues long. Germline-derived CDR1 and CDR2 are SGHVS and FQNEAQ. CDR3 nucleotide sequence: TGTGCCAGCAGCAACAAGCGGACTAGCGGGGTCTACGAGCAGTACTTC. It specifies CASSNKRTSGVYEQYF.

The J gene is TRBJ2-7, the V gene TRBV28, with D possibly being TRBD1 (5 bases). From germline, CDR1 is MDHEN and CDR2 SYDVKM. The CDR3 is 13 residues long. Trimming stripped 6 bases from V and 6 bases from J, with 15 bases between. The CDR3 DNA sequence: TGTGCCAGCAGCCCCAGGGTCCCCTTCGAGCAGTACTTC. Protein: CASSPRVPFEQYF.

V gene TRBV30 combines with J gene TRBJ1-3; D is possibly TRBD1 (5 bases). The length of the CDR3 is 13 residues. CDR1 is GTSNPN and CDR2 is SVGIG in the germline V gene (reference sequence). V lost 8 bases and J lost 4, with 15 bases in between. The CDR3 DNA follows: TGTGCCGGCCGCGGGGCCGCAGGAAACACCATATATTTT. Its protein product is CAGRGAAGNTIYF.